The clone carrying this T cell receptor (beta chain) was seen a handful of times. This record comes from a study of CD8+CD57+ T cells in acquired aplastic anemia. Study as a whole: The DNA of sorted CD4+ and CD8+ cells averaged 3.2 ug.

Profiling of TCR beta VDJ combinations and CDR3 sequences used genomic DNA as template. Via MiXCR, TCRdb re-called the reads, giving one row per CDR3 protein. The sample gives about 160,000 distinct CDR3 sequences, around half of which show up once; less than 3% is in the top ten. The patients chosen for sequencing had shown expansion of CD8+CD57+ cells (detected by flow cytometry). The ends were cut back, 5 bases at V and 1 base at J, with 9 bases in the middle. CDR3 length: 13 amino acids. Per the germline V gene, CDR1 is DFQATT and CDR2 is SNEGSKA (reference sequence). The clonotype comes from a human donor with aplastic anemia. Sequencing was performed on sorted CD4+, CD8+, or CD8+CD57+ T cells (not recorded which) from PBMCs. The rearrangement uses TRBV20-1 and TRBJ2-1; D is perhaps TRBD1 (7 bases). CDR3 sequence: CSASGGSYNEQFF. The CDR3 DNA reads TGCAGTGCTTCAGGGGGGTCCTACAATGAGCAGTTCTTC.